What follows are 23 T cell receptor beta chains derived from one specimen sequenced in a study of blood T cell repertoires in COVID-19. Assay used: immunoSEQ multiplex PCR; TCRdb lists only in-frame clones, some missing. This table holds about 330,000 clones, roughly 90% found once. Sequenced: peripheral blood. Every receptor here comes from a man younger than 30 who had recovered from COVID-19.

The chain combines TRBV4-3 with TRBJ2-2; weak D call: TRBD2 (5 bases). The germline V gene encodes CDR1 LGHNA and CDR2 YSLEER. V shed 1 base and J shed 8 bases, with 11 bases lying between them. This CDR3 is built from 14 residues. CDR3 sequence (DNA): TGCGCCAGCAGCCAAGCCGCGGGCGTTGGGGAGCTGTTTTTT. This sequence encodes CASSQAAGVGELFF.

DNA for the CDR3: TGTGCCAGCAGCCCGGGGGACAGGGGTTATGGCTACACCTTC. Amino acids: CASSPGDRGYGYTF. The J gene is TRBJ1-2, the V gene TRBV9; 10 bases are shared with TRBD1. Trimming removed 4 bases from V and 5 bases from J; junction bases left unmatched: 5. This CDR3 region has 14 residues. CDR1 is SGDLS, CDR2 YYNGEE, per germline.

V and J are TRBV21-1 and TRBJ2-1; TRBD1, the table's D call, lacks a check against the DNA. TRBV21-1 is shown as a pseudogene. CDR3 length equals 15 residues. CDR3 nucleotides: TGTGCCAGCAGCGAGCGACAGGGGCCCTACAATGAGCAGTTCTTC. It codes for CASSERQGPYNEQFF.

This clone was detected once. The rearrangement uses TRBV18 and TRBJ2-6; D possibly corresponds to TRBD1 (5 bases). The CDR3 is 17 residues long. CDR1 is KGHSH and CDR2 is LQKENI in the germline V gene. Trimming shortened V by 3 bases and J by 0 bases, and 12 bases separated the two germline ends. The DNA for the CDR3 is TGTGCCAGCTCACCTAGACAGCCCGACTCTGGGGCCAACGTCCTGACTTTC. Protein product: CASSPRQPDSGANVLTF.

The table lists this clone with a count of one. The rearrangement joins TRBV6-5 to TRBJ2-1, with D unclear. The ends were cut back, 0 bases at V and 1 base at J, with 7 bases in the middle. This CDR3 is 15 amino acids long. Germline V CDR1 and CDR2: MNHEY, SVGAGI. CDR3 residues: CASSYSRQSYNEQFF. The CDR3 nucleotides read TGTGCCAGCAGTTACTCGCGGCAGTCCTACAATGAGCAGTTCTTC.

The genes are TRBV3-1 (or the pseudogene TRBV3-2) and TRBJ2-2; D is uncertain. Germline V gene lookup returns CDR1 LGHDT and CDR2 YNNKEL (reference sequence). V shed 0 bases and J shed 3 bases, with 8 bases lying between them. The CDR3 is 15 residues long. CDR3 nucleotide sequence: TGTGCCAGCAGCCAAGATCTCTCCTACACCGGGGAGCTGTTTTTT. Translation: CASSQDLSYTGELFF.

The V gene is TRBV2, the J gene TRBJ2-1; possibly TRBD2 for D (6 bases). Germline V CDR1 and CDR2: SNHLY, FYNNEI. The CDR3 spans 15 residues. Trimming removed 1 base at V and 8 bases at J, with 15 bases between. The CDR3 nucleotides read TGTGCCAGCAGTGAAGGGAAAAGCCGCGGGGATGAGCAGTTCTTC. Translated, it gives CASSEGKSRGDEQFF.

This clone has a single count. V and J are TRBV24-1 and TRBJ2-3; D possibly corresponds to TRBD1 (6 bases). Germline V gives CDR1 KGHDR, CDR2 SFDVKD. Trimming removed 2 bases at V and 2 bases at J, with 10 bases between. This CDR3 comprises 15 residues. The CDR3 coding sequence is TGTGCCACCAGTGATTCGGACAGTCACACAGATACGCAGTATTTT. It codes for CATSDSDSHTDTQYF.

V usage is TRBV6-5 and J usage is TRBJ2-2; maybe TRBD1 (5 bases). Per the germline V gene, CDR1 is MNHEY and CDR2 is SVGAGI. This CDR3 has 14 amino acids. Trimming left V 2 bases short and J 5 bases short, with 9 bases between. The CDR3: CASSYRGSTGELFF. In nucleotides, the CDR3 is TGTGCCAGCAGTTACAGGGGATCGACCGGGGAGCTGTTTTTT.

In DNA, the CDR3 is TGTGCCAGCAGCGGAGCAGGGGATCAGCCCCAGCATTTT. Protein product: CASSGAGDQPQHF. The gene calls are TRBV5-6 and TRBJ1-5; D is possibly TRBD1 (6 bases). This CDR3 is built from 13 residues. CDR1 SGHDT and CDR2 YYEEEE come from the germline V gene. The V end was cut by 4 bases, the J end by 5 bases, with 10 bases between.

The V and J genes are TRBV6-5 and TRBJ2-5; 7 bases are shared with TRBD1. Germline V CDR1 and CDR2: MNHEY, SVGAGI. Trimming removed 4 bases from V and 3 bases from J; junction bases left unmatched: 5. CDR3 length: 14 residues. CDR3 region: CASSSPGQKETQYF. The CDR3 region has the DNA TGTGCCAGCAGTTCCCCGGGACAGAAAGAGACCCAGTACTTC.

The CDR3, as DNA: TGTGCCAGCAGCCCAGACAGGGAGTACGAGCAGTACTTC. Its protein is CASSPDREYEQYF. This chain uses TRBV11-2 with TRBJ2-7; TRBD1 matches at 7 bases. Germline loops: CDR1 SGHAT, CDR2 FQNNGV. Trimming removed 5 bases from V and 4 bases from J; junction bases left unmatched: 5. This CDR3 contains 13 residues.

The gene calls are TRBV6-5 and TRBJ1-2; D is uncertain. CDR1 and CDR2 from the germline V gene are MNHEY and SVGAGI. This CDR3 region has 13 residues. Trimming stripped 2 bases from V and 3 bases from J, with 7 bases between. CDR3 protein: CASSYGEDYGYTF. CDR3 bases: TGTGCCAGCAGTTACGGCGAGGACTATGGCTACACCTTC.

This chain joins TRBV27 and TRBJ2-1; 13 bases match TRBD2. The germline CDR1 and CDR2 sequences are MNHEY and SMNVEV (reference sequence). CDR3 size: 14 residues. Trimming cost V 7 bases and J 6 bases; bases outside gene matches: 3. The CDR3 nucleotides are TGTGCCAGCACCGGGACTAGCGGGATCAATGAGCAGTTCTTC. It specifies CASTGTSGINEQFF.

This clone was recorded once. V and J are TRBV10-3 and TRBJ1-2, with a tentative D call TRBD1 (6 bases). The CDR3 loop spans 16 amino acids. The ends were cut back, 6 bases at V and 0 bases at J, with 17 bases in the middle. CDR1 and CDR2 from the germline V gene are ENHRY and SYGVKD. DNA for the CDR3: TGTGCCATCAGGGGGCAAACGACAGGAGCTAACTATGGCTACACCTTC. Encoded protein: CAIRGQTTGANYGYTF.

Comment on this clone: Distinct nucleotide sequences in the sample also encode this CDR3. The chain couples TRBV5-1 to TRBJ2-7; 10 positions agree with TRBD2. The CDR3 totals 15 residues. Germline values: CDR1 SGHRS, CDR2 YFSETQ. V gave up 2 bases and J gave up 0 bases; unmatched junction bases: 2. The CDR3 reads CASSLAGGSSYEQYF. The CDR3 DNA reads as TGCGCCAGCAGCTTAGCGGGAGGGAGCTCCTACGAGCAGTACTTC.

This clone was seen a handful of times. The rearrangement joins TRBV27 to TRBJ2-2; D is perhaps TRBD1 (6 bases). V dropped 4 bases and J dropped 0 bases, with 9 bases sitting between them. This CDR3 is built from 15 residues. Germline CDR1 is MNHEY and CDR2 is SMNVEV (reference sequence). As DNA, the CDR3 is TGTGCCAGCAGTTCAACAGGGTCGAACACCGGGGAGCTGTTTTTT. Translation gives CASSSTGSNTGELFF.

The genes are TRBV5-5 and TRBJ2-1, with 8 bases that match TRBD1. This CDR3 has 16 residues. The V and J ends lost 2 bases and 4 bases, in that order; junction bases with no gene match: 8. The V gene's germline CDR1 is SGHKS and CDR2 YYEKEE (reference sequence). This CDR3 is CASSLHLRQGYNEQFF. Here the CDR3 DNA reads TGTGCCAGCAGCTTACATCTCCGACAGGGGTACAATGAGCAGTTCTTC.

V gene TRBV21-1 combines with J gene TRBJ1-1. TRBV21-1 is a pseudogene. The CDR3 is 14 amino acids. The DNA of the CDR3 is TGTGCCAGCAGCAAAGATAAAGCCTATGGAGGAGCTTTCTTT. As protein: CASSKDKAYGGAFF.

This rearrangement joins TRBV4-1 to TRBJ2-3; 10 bases are a match to TRBD2. V gave up 3 bases and J gave up 4 bases; unmatched junction bases: 4. Germline V CDR1 and CDR2: MGHRA, YSYEKL. The CDR3 sequence is 15 residues long. The CDR3 protein is CASSHIGLAADTQYF. In DNA form, the CDR3 reads TGCGCCAGCAGCCATATCGGACTAGCGGCAGATACGCAGTATTTT.

The chain uses TRBV10-3 and TRBJ2-3; 9 nucleotides match TRBD1. Trimming took 4 bases from V and 3 from J; bases not matched to a gene: 8. The germline V gene encodes CDR1 ENHRY and CDR2 SYGVKD. The CDR3 contains 16 residues. The CDR3 region has the DNA TGTGCCATCAGTGCGGGGACAGGGCGGGCTACAGATACGCAGTATTTT. Translation: CAISAGTGRATDTQYF.

V gene TRBV27 combines with J gene TRBJ2-1; 10 bases are a match to TRBD2. Germline values: CDR1 MNHEY, CDR2 SMNVEV (reference sequence). Trimming took 5 bases from V and 9 from J; bases not matched to a gene: 16. This CDR3 has 17 residues. CDR3 region: CASSPWGSGRAESEQFF. CDR3 in DNA: TGTGCCAGCAGTCCGTGGGGGAGCGGGAGGGCCGAGAGTGAGCAGTTCTTC.

The chain has TRBV9 and TRBJ1-2; a weak D match, TRBD1 (5 bases). The CDR3 has 11 amino acids. V was clipped by 7 bases and J by 2 bases, with 6 bases between them. The V gene's germline CDR1 is SGDLS and CDR2 YYNGEE. This chain's CDR3 is CASRGNYGYTF. As DNA, the CDR3 is TGTGCCAGCCGGGGGAACTATGGCTACACCTTC. Supplemented by reference TRBV9 and TRBJ1-2, the full variable domain reads DSGVTQTPKHLITATGQRVTLRCSPRSGDLSVYWYQQSLDQGLQFLIQYYNGEERAKGNILERFSAQQFPDLHSELNLSSLELGDSALYFCASRGNYGYTFGSGTRLTVV.